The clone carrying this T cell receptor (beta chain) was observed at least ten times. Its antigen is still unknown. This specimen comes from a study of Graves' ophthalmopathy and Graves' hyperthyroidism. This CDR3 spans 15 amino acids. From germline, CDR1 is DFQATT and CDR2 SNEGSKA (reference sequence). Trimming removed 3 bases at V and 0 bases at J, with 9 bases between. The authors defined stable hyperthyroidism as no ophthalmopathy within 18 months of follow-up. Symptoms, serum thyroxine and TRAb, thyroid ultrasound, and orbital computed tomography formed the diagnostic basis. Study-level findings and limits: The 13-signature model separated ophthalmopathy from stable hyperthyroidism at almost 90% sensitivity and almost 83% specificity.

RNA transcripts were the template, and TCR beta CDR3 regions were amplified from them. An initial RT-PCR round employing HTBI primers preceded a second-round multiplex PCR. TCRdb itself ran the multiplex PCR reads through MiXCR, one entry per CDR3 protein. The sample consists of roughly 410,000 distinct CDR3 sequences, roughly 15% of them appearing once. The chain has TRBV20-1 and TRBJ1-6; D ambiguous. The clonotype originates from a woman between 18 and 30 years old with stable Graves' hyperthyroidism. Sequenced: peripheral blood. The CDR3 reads CSARLVSSYNSPLHF. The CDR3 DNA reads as TGCAGTGCTAGGTTGGTGAGCTCCTATAATTCACCCCTCCACTTT.